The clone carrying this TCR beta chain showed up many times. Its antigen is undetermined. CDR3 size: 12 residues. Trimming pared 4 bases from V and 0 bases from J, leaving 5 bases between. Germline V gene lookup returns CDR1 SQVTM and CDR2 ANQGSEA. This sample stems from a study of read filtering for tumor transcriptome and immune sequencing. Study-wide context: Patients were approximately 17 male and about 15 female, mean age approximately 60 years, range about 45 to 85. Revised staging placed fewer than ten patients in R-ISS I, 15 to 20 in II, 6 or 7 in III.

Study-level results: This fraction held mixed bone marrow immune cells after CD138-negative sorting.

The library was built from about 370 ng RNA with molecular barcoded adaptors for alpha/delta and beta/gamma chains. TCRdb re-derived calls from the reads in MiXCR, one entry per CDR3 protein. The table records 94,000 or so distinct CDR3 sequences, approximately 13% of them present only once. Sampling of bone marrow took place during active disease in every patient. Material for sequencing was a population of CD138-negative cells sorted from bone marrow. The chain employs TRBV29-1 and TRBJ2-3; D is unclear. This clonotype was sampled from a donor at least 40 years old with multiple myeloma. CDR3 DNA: TGCAGCGTTGCAGATAGCACAGATACGCAGTATTTT. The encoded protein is CSVADSTDTQYF.